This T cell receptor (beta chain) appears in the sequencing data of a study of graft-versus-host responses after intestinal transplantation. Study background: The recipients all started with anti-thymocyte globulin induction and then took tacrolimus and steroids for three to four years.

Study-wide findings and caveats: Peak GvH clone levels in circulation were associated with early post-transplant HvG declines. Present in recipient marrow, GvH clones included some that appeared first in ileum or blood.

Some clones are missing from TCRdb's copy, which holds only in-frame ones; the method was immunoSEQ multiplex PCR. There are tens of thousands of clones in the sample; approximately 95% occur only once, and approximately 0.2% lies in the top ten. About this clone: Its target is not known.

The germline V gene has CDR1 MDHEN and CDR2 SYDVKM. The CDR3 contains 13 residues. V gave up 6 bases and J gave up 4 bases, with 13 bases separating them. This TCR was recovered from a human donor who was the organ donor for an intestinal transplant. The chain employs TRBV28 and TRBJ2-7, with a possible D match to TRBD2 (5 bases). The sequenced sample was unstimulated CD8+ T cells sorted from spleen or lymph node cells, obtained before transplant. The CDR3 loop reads CASSSFEGYEQYF. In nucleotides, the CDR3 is TGTGCCAGCAGCTCTTTTGAGGGATACGAGCAGTACTTC.